The following is a TCR beta chain sequence with its context. This record belongs to a study of blood T cell repertoires in COVID-19. Sequencing was performed with immunoSEQ multiplex PCR; in TCRdb, only in-frame clones are kept and a portion is missing. The repertoire includes 330,000 or so clones, roughly 87% of them detected once, and roughly 3% sits in the top ten. The CDR3 loop spans 14 amino acids. The V segment lost 5 bases and the J segment 3 bases; nucleotides outside the gene matches: 7. The germline V gene encodes CDR1 LNHDA and CDR2 SQIVND (reference sequence). Material for sequencing was PBMCs or T cells enriched from blood (not recorded which). The clonotype was recovered from a woman aged 30 to 39 who had recovered from COVID-19. The chain recombines TRBV19 with TRBJ2-7; 7 bases align to TRBD2. For the CDR3, the DNA is TGTGCCAGTAGTTGGGGCGGGAGTGACTACGAGCAGTACTTC. Its protein is CASSWGGSDYEQYF.